The 22 T cell receptor beta chains below all came from one sample that was sequenced in a study of T cells after yellow fever vaccination. From the 5' RACE reads, TCRdb called clonotypes with MiXCR, one entry per CDR3 protein. The sample yields 250,000 or so distinct CDR3 sequences, approximately 3.6% seen once. The material was PBMCs, obtained 15 days after the yellow fever booster vaccination. Receptors originate from a man aged 18 to 35 who received the YFV17D yellow fever vaccine.

In this sample, this clonotype turned up many times. The chain links TRBV12-3 or TRBV12-4 to TRBJ1-1, with TRBD1 identical over 7 bases. CDR3 length equals 15 residues. V shed 6 bases and J 4 bases; nucleotides not matched to a gene: 11. This CDR3 reads CASSRRKGALTEAFF. In DNA, the CDR3 is TGTGCCAGCAGCCGCCGGAAGGGGGCTCTCACTGAAGCTTTCTTT.

This clonotype was seen repeatedly, ten times or more. The chain links TRBV28 to TRBJ1-1, with 11 nucleotides matching TRBD1. The germline gives CDR1 MDHEN, CDR2 SYDVKM. Losses at the gene ends were 4 bases for V and 6 bases for J; bases not matched to a gene: 4. This CDR3 region has 14 residues. The CDR3 DNA is TGTGCCAGCAGTTCGGGACAGGGGGTTTCTGAAGCTTTCTTT. Protein sequence: CASSSGQGVSEAFF.

The table lists this clonotype with many counts. The chain is built from TRBV5-1 and TRBJ2-5; the match to TRBD2 covers 13 bases. Germline assignment: CDR1 SGHRS and CDR2 YFSETQ. The length of the CDR3 is 16 residues. Trimming took 4 bases from V and 5 from J; bases not matched to a gene: 8. CDR3 nucleotide sequence: TGCGCCAGCAGCCCCGGACTAGCGGGGGTTTTTGAGACCCAGTACTTC. Protein product: CASSPGLAGVFETQYF.

This clonotype was detected many times. The chain uses TRBV14 and TRBJ2-3; 7 positions agree with TRBD1. V lost 4 bases and J lost 4; bases outside the gene matches: 11. Germline V lookup: CDR1 SGHDN, CDR2 FVKESK. This CDR3 is 16 amino acids long. The DNA of the CDR3 is TGTGCCAGCAGCCCCCGGACAGGACTGCCGGCAGATACGCAGTATTTT. Amino acid sequence: CASSPRTGLPADTQYF.

The table lists this clonotype with a few counts. The chain combines TRBV5-6 with TRBJ2-1; 9 bases match TRBD2. V lost 8 bases to trimming and J lost 0 bases; unmatched junction nucleotides: 9. The CDR3 totals 16 residues. The germline CDR1 and CDR2 sequences are SGHDT and YYEEEE. The CDR3 reads CASAVLSGGSYNEQFF. CDR3 coding DNA: TGTGCCAGTGCAGTTCTTAGCGGGGGCTCCTACAATGAGCAGTTCTTC.

This clonotype appeared many times. The genes are TRBV5-4 and TRBJ1-6; D not resolved. The CDR3 extends over 12 amino acids. V lost 0 bases to trimming and J lost 9 bases, with 4 bases between them. In germline, CDR1 is SGHNT, CDR2 YYREEE (reference sequence). The CDR3 DNA sequence: TGTGCCAGCAGCTTGGGGGCTTCACCCCTCCACTTT. The encoded protein is CASSLGASPLHF.

This clonotype was counted ten times or more. The chain employs TRBV7-9 and TRBJ2-3, with D unclear. Germline CDR1 is SEHNR and CDR2 is FQNEAQ (reference sequence). The CDR3 length is 12 residues. Trimming shortened V by 6 bases and J by 7 bases, and 11 bases separated the two germline ends. The CDR3 is CASSPGPNTQYF. The CDR3, as DNA: TGTGCCAGCAGTCCCGGACCAAATACGCAGTATTTT.

The rearrangement uses TRBV7-9 and TRBJ2-7; D might be TRBD2 (6 bases). Per the germline V gene, CDR1 is SEHNR and CDR2 is FQNEAQ (reference sequence). Trimming left V 1 base short and J 3 bases short, with 19 bases between. This CDR3 is built from 17 residues. CDR3 residues: CASSLESGGIQDYEQYF. CDR3 DNA sequence: TGTGCCAGCAGCTTAGAGAGTGGAGGGATTCAAGACTACGAGCAGTACTTC.

This clonotype was recorded many times. The CDR3 loop reads CASSVGVATNEKLFF. In DNA, the CDR3 is TGTGCCAGCAGCGTAGGAGTAGCAACTAATGAAAAACTGTTTTTT. The V gene is TRBV9, the J gene TRBJ1-4, with D unclear. Germline V gives CDR1 SGDLS, CDR2 YYNGEE. The CDR3 contains 15 residues. Trimming removed 0 bases from V and 0 bases from J, with 6 bases in between. The full variable domain, in which reference TRBV9 and TRBJ1-4 provide the parts outside the CDR3, is DSGVTQTPKHLITATGQRVTLRCSPRSGDLSVYWYQQSLDQGLQFLIQYYNGEERAKGNILERFSAQQFPDLHSELNLSSLELGDSALYFCASSVGVATNEKLFFGSGTQLSVL.

This clonotype showed up many times. The chain employs TRBV28 and TRBJ2-5; D unresolved. Germline values: CDR1 MDHEN, CDR2 SYDVKM. The CDR3 is 14 residues long. Trimming stripped 3 bases from V and 4 bases from J, with 12 bases between. CDR3 in amino acids: CASSFGRNLETQYF. The CDR3 DNA sequence: TGTGCCAGCAGTTTCGGGCGCAATTTAGAGACCCAGTACTTC.

This clonotype was seen many times. The V and J genes are TRBV24-1 and TRBJ1-3; D ambiguous. V was trimmed by 4 bases and J by 0 bases, leaving 9 bases between them. The CDR3 spans 15 residues. Per germline, CDR1 KGHDR and CDR2 SFDVKD. CDR3 in amino acids: CATSEVGDSGNTIYF. CDR3 coding DNA: TGTGCCACCAGTGAGGTGGGAGACTCTGGAAACACCATATATTTT.

This clonotype was seen at least ten times. This chain connects TRBV9 to TRBJ2-7; 10 nucleotides agree with TRBD1. The CDR3 extends over 16 amino acids. Germline CDR1 SGDLS, CDR2 YYNGEE. After removal of 2 bases from V and 7 bases from J, the junction contained 12 bases not matched to a gene. CDR3 DNA sequence: TGTGCCAGCAGCGTTAGGGGGGACAGGGGAACAGGGGAGCAGTACTTC. As protein: CASSVRGDRGTGEQYF.

The table lists this clonotype with many counts. V usage is TRBV18 and J usage is TRBJ1-2; 12 bases are shared with TRBD1. V trimming: 3 bases; J trimming: 8 bases; junction bases outside the gene matches: 10. Germline CDR1 and CDR2: KGHSH and LQKENI. The CDR3 is made up of 16 amino acids. The CDR3 region is CASSPGTGGASDGYTF. For the CDR3, the DNA is TGTGCCAGCTCACCCGGGACAGGGGGCGCGTCAGACGGCTACACCTTC.

This clonotype has a count of ten or more. CDR3 DNA: TGTGCCAGCAGAGATAAGGACAGGTTAAACGAGCAGTACTTC. As protein: CASRDKDRLNEQYF. The chain is built from TRBV2 and TRBJ2-7; 7 bases are shared with TRBD1. The CDR3 is 14 amino acids. The V and J ends lost 6 bases and 5 bases, in that order; junction bases with no gene match: 10. Germline V gives CDR1 SNHLY, CDR2 FYNNEI.

This clonotype was observed at least ten times. The chain employs TRBV6-5 and TRBJ2-3; D could derive from TRBD1 or TRBD2 (5 bases each). CDR1 is MNHEY, CDR2 SVGAGI, per germline. Trimming cost V 8 bases and J 0 bases, with 9 bases left between them. The CDR3 sequence is 13 residues long. Here the CDR3 reads CASRDLSTDTQYF. CDR3 nucleotide sequence: TGTGCCAGCCGGGACCTGAGCACAGATACGCAGTATTTT.

There are many counts of this clonotype. The chain uses TRBV6-2 or TRBV6-3 and TRBJ1-1; D remains unclear. V gave up 6 bases and J gave up 1 base, with 15 bases separating them. Germline V lookup: CDR1 MNHEY, CDR2 SVGEGT. CDR3 length: 15 residues. The CDR3 here is CASSYRRAGNTEAFF. CDR3 nucleotide sequence: TGTGCCAGCAGCTATCGACGGGCAGGGAACACTGAAGCTTTCTTT.

This clonotype has a count of ten or more. The V call is TRBV6-2 or TRBV6-3, the J call TRBJ2-4, with D unclear. This CDR3 is built from 14 residues. Germline V gene lookup returns CDR1 MNHEY and CDR2 SVGEGT. The V end lost 0 bases, the J end lost 3 bases, and 6 bases lay between the germline ends. The CDR3 DNA is TGTGCCAGCAGTTACTCCCTAGTCAAAAACATTCAGTACTTC. Translation: CASSYSLVKNIQYF.

This clonotype came up many times. The V and J genes are TRBV12-3 or TRBV12-4 and TRBJ2-6; weak D call: TRBD1 (5 bases). CDR3 length equals 15 residues. V was cut by 3 bases and J by 5 bases, with 11 bases left in between. The DNA for the CDR3 is TGTGCCAGCAGTTTTCAGGGTAGTTGGGCCAACGTCCTGACTTTC. Translation gives CASSFQGSWANVLTF.

This clonotype was counted many times. This chain joins TRBV20-1 and TRBJ2-1; 9 bases fit TRBD2. The V and J ends lost 5 bases and 2 bases, in that order; junction bases with no gene match: 7. This CDR3 has 15 residues. CDR1 and CDR2 (germline): DFQATT, SNEGSKA (reference sequence). CDR3 in DNA: TGCAGTGCTCCGATTCTAGCGGGGACCTACAATGAGCAGTTCTTC. It codes for CSAPILAGTYNEQFF.

This clonotype was counted at least ten times. This sequence joins TRBV7-2 and TRBJ1-1; no clear D gene. Germline CDR1 reads SGHTA; CDR2 reads FQGNSA. V lost 1 base, J lost 10 bases, and 13 bases lay in between. The CDR3 spans 13 residues. Here the CDR3 DNA reads TGTGCCAGCAGCTTAGATAGGATCCCCCCAGCTTTCTTT. This codes for CASSLDRIPPAFF.

In this sample, this clonotype turned up many times. This chain uses TRBV27 with TRBJ2-7; 12 positions match TRBD1. The J segment lost 6 bases and the V segment lost 11 bases, leaving 14 bases of the junction unmatched. Germline assignment: CDR1 MNHEY and CDR2 SMNVEV (reference sequence). The CDR3 runs to 15 residues. The CDR3 DNA sequence: TGTGCCTCAGGAGGGCTGGGGACAGGGGGCGTCGAGCAGTACTTC. It yields the protein CASGGLGTGGVEQYF.

This clonotype was observed many times. V is TRBV3-1 and J is TRBJ2-4; no definite D call. This CDR3 is 15 amino acids long. The V and J ends lost 2 bases and 1 base respectively, with 9 bases between them. The germline V gene has CDR1 LGHDT and CDR2 YNNKEL (reference sequence). This CDR3 is CASSQRAGAKNIQYF. The CDR3 nucleotides are TGTGCCAGCAGCCAAAGGGCCGGGGCCAAAAACATTCAGTACTTC.